This T cell receptor beta chain emerged from a study of control samples from healthy donors and cancer patients. Assay used: immunoSEQ multiplex PCR; TCRdb lists only in-frame clones, some missing. The sample yields 75,000 to 100,000 clones, around 92% seen once. Trimming took 0 bases from V and 3 from J; bases not matched to a gene: 6. Germline lookup yields CDR1 SGHRS and CDR2 YFSETQ. This CDR3 spans 15 amino acids. The rearrangement links TRBV5-1 to TRBJ2-7, with TRBD2 matching 7 bases. The origin of this receptor is a man aged 45-65 years in good health. The sequenced sample was blood. The DNA for the CDR3 is TGCGCCAGCAGCTTGGTAGAGGGAGGGCACTACGAGCAGTACTTC. This translates into CASSLVEGGHYEQYF.